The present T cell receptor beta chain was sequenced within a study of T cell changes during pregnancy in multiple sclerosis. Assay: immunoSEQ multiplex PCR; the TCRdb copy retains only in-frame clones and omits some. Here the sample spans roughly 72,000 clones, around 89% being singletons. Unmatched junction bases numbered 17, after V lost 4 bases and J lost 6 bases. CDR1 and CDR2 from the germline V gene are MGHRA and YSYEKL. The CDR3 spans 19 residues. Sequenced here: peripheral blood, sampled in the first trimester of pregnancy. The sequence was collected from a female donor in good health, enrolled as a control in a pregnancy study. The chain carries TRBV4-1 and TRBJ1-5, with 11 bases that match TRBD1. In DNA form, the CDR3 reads TGCGCCAGCAGCCGGGGGACTGGCCTCGGACAGGGGGCAAGTCAGCCCCAGCATTTT. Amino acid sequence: CASSRGTGLGQGASQPQHF.